The clone carrying this T cell receptor (beta chain) has a count of ten or more. Its antigen is still unknown. This specimen comes from a study of T cells in Graves' hyperthyroidism and ophthalmopathy. Whole-study findings and limits: Ophthalmopathy was separated from stable hyperthyroidism by a 13 V-J model. Most clonotypes expanded in the thyroid (above 0.001) were also present in blood.

Uncontrolled infection, other autoimmune disease, pregnancy or lactation disqualified patients from enrolment. Clinical symptoms, serum thyroxine and TRAb, thyroid ultrasound and orbital computed tomography together formed the diagnostic basis. The CDR3 has 16 residues. The germline V gene encodes CDR1 MGHDK and CDR2 SYGVNS. The germline V and J ends were trimmed by 5 bases and 1 base, with 15 bases remaining between them. RNA transcripts served as the template for amplifying TCR beta CDR3 regions. Primed by the HTBI set, a first-round RT-PCR was run on the TCR CDR3. TCRdb reanalysed the multiplex PCR reads using MiXCR and keeps one entry per CDR3 protein. Here the sample spans around 250,000 distinct CDR3 sequences, more than 12% being singletons.

What was sequenced was blood. This receptor was taken from a woman aged 40 to 55 with Graves' hyperthyroidism that later progressed to Graves' ophthalmopathy. The chain uses TRBV25-1 and TRBJ2-1; no reliable D call. CDR3 DNA sequence: TGTGCCAGCAGTCGATCGCCTTTCCTATCCTACAATGAGCAGTTCTTC. Protein sequence: CASSRSPFLSYNEQFF.